This record looks at one T cell receptor (beta chain) sequence and its context. It has no known antigen specificity. Base-call qualities are not available, and no considerably larger clone is one nucleotide away. The data derive from a study of blood T cell repertoires in COVID-19 (dated by TCRdb to 2020 to 2022). For the study in its entirety: Samples from collaborators originated in the United States, Italy and Spain and spanned both the acute and convalescent phases of COVID-19. The repertoires were released in a freely available public database intended as a resource for research on the immune response to SARS-CoV-2. The dataset comprised deeply sampled blood TCRbeta repertoires from subjects exposed to, actively infected with, or recovered from COVID-19. The material from the prospective study consisted of cDNA or gDNA derived from T cells, B-cell-depleted T cells, or PBMCs. The samples were drawn from the first 160 participants of the ongoing ImmuneRACE study and from more than 1,000 subjects provided by 6 global collaborators. Sample metadata almost always included a de-identified subject ID, COVID-19 status, age in years and sex. Where available, HLA class I and class II types were obtained from metadata supplied by the sample provider rather than from assay-based typing.

The immunoSEQ Assay, a bias-controlled multiplex PCR, was used to amplify TCRbeta CDR3 regions from genomic DNA. From the authors' description of their analysis: The number of nucleated cells in each sample was estimated by amplification of reference gene primers within the assay. To quantify the absolute abundance of each unique TCRbeta CDR3 rearrangement, sequence reads were collapsed and filtered. Productive Simpson clonality was computed per sample as the square root of Simpson's diversity index over productive rearrangements. TCRdb limited this immuneACCESS table to in-frame rearrangements with V and J called. A share of clones is missing; checked studies link under half to unresolved V genes, and the rest is unexplained. The D gene and trimming were derived from the DNA, and the V and J assignments and clone size from that table. This sample lists some 700,000 clones; about nine tenths were detected once. About 0.26% of the sample belongs to the ten largest clones.

Each collaborating institution followed its own protocols to collect whole blood in K2EDTA tubes. For TCRbeta analysis, collaborators shipped samples in one of three forms: frozen whole blood, isolated PBMCs, or DNA extracted from either of those sample types. From the cysteine through the phenylalanine, the CDR3 covers 16 amino acids. The retained sequence is limited to the CDR3, 48 bases, with the frame set at the first base. According to the germline V gene, CDR1 reads SGDLS and CDR2 reads YYNGEE. V trim: 0 bases; J trim: 5 bases; unmatched bases: 6. General conclusions and limits of the study: How much clinical and demographic metadata was included differed by source and by participant, and the metadata was provided uncurated.

The clonotype originates from a woman aged 18-30 years with acute or convalescent COVID-19. The V and J segments used are TRBV9 and TRBJ2-3; 10 bases in between match TRBD2. Specimen: peripheral blood. The CDR3 protein is CASSVGSGGAKDTQYF. The DNA sequence is TGTGCCAGCAGCGTAGGGAGCGGGGGGGCCAAAGATACGCAGTATTTT.